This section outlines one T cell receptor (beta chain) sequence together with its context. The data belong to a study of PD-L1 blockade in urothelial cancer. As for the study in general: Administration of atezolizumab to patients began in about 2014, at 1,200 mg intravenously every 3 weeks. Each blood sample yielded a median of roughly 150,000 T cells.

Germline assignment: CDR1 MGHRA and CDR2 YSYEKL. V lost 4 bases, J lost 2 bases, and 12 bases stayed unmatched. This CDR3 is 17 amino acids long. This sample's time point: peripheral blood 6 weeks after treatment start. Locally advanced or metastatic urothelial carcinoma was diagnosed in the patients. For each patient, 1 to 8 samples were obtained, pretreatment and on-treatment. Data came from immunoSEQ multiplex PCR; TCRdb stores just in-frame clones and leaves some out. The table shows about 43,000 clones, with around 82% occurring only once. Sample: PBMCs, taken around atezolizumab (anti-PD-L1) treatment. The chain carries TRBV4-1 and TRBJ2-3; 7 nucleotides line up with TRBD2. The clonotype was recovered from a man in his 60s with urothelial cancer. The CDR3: CASSLGGGSLYTDTQYF. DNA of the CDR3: TGCGCCAGCAGCCTGGGCGGGGGATCCCTATACACAGATACGCAGTATTTT.